This T cell receptor beta chain was sequenced in a study of PD-L1 blockade in urothelial cancer. At the level of the study: Patients arrived having already received 0 to 3 prior chemotherapy regimens. Peripheral blood specimens exhibited a median yield of 141,255 T cells.

The assay was immunoSEQ multiplex PCR, and TCRdb's table has in-frame clones only and misses some. The sample consists of 84,000 or so clones, 70% to 90% of them appearing once. In germline, CDR1 is SGDLS, CDR2 YYNGEE. The CDR3 is made up of 14 amino acids. V was cut by 7 bases and J by 5 bases, with 16 bases left in between. As to time point: pretreatment peripheral blood. The TCR was taken from a man in his sixties with urothelial cancer. The chain uses TRBV9 and TRBJ2-1; D is possibly TRBD2 (7 bases). The sequencing here drew on PBMCs, taken around atezolizumab (anti-PD-L1) treatment. CDR3 region: CASDPGGSNNEQFF. The CDR3 DNA sequence: TGTGCCAGCGACCCGGGGGGCAGCAACAATGAGCAGTTCTTC. Drawing the rest from reference TRBV9 and TRBJ2-1, the complete variable domain is DSGVTQTPKHLITATGQRVTLRCSPRSGDLSVYWYQQSLDQGLQFLIQYYNGEERAKGNILERFSAQQFPDLHSELNLSSLELGDSALYFCASDPGGSNNEQFFGPGTRLTVL.